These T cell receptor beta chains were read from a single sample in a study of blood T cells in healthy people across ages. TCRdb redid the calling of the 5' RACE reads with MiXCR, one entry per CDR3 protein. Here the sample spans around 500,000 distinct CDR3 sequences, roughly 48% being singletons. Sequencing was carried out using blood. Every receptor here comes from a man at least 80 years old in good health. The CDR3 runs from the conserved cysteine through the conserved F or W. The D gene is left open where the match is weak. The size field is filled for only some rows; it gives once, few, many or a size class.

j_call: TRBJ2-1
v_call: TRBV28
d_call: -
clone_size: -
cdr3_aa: CATFLQGGDEQFF
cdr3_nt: TGTGCCACATTCTTACAGGGTGGGGATGAGCAGTTCTTC

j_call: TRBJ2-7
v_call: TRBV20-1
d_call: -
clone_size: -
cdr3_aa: CSARLQGNSHEQYF
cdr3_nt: TGCAGTGCTAGACTGCAGGGGAACTCCCACGAGCAGTACTTC

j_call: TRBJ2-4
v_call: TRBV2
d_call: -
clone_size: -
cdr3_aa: CASTGTGNIQYF
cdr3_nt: TGTGCCAGCACGGGAACAGGGAACATTCAGTACTTC

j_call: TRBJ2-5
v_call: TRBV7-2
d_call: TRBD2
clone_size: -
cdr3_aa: CASSLGVAGGTQETQYF
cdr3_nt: TGTGCCAGCAGCTTAGGAGTAGCGGGAGGGACACAAGAGACCCAGTACTTC

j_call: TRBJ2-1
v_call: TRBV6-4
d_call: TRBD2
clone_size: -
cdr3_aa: CASSVVAGVGERFF
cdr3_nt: TGTGCCAGCAGTGTTGTGGCGGGAGTAGGCGAGCGGTTCTTC

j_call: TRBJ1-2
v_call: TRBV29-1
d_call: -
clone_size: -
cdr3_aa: CSVPGEAAGYGYTF
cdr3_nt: TGCAGCGTCCCTGGGGAGGCAGCCGGCTATGGCTACACCTTC

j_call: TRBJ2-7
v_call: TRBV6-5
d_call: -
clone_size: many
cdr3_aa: CASSSASPSYEQYF
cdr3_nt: TGTGCCAGCAGCTCTGCCTCCCCGTCCTACGAGCAGTACTTC

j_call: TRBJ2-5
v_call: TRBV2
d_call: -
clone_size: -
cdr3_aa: CASSEMRGETQYF
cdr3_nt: TGTGCCAGCAGTGAAATGCGCGGAGAGACCCAGTACTTC

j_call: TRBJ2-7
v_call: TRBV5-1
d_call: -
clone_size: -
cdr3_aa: CASSSGRGGLYEQYF
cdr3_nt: TGCGCCAGCAGCTCCGGACGGGGCGGGCTCTACGAGCAGTACTTC

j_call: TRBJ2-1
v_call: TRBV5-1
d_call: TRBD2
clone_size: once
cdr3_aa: CASKRTSGLYNEQFF
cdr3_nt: TGCGCCAGCAAGCGGACTAGCGGGCTTTACAATGAGCAGTTCTTC

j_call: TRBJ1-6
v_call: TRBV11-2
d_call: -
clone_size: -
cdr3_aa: CASSPTISYNSPLHF
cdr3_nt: TGTGCCAGCAGCCCGACCATCTCCTATAATTCACCCCTCCACTTT

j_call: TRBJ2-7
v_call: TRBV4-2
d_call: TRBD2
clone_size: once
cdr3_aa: CASSQGLAAVYEQYF
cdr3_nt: TGTGCCAGCAGCCAAGGACTAGCTGCGGTCTACGAGCAGTACTTC

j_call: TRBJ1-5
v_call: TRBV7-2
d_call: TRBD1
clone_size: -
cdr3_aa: CASSLTGETQPQHF
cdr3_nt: TGTGCCAGCAGCCTGACAGGGGAGACTCAGCCCCAGCATTTT

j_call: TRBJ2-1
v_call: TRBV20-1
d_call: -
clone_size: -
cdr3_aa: CSARDPNGAGNEQFF
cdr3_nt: TGCAGTGCTAGAGACCCTAATGGGGCAGGGAATGAGCAGTTCTTC

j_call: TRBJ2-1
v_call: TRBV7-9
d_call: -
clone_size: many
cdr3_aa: CASSLSQAYNEQFF
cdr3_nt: TGTGCCAGCAGCTTATCACAGGCGTACAATGAGCAGTTCTTC

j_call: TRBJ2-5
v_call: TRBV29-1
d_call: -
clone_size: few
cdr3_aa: CSVGRTGRGETQYF
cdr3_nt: TGCAGCGTTGGGAGGACAGGGCGGGGGGAGACCCAGTACTTC

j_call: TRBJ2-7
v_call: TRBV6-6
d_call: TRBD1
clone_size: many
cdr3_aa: CASSYTSPSGTGDREQYF
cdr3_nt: TGTGCCAGCAGTTATACTTCCCCCAGTGGGACAGGGGATCGGGAGCAGTACTTC

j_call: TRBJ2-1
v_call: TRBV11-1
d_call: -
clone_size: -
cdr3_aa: CASSFTGSGEGQFF
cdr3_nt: TGTGCCAGCAGCTTCACAGGGTCCGGGGAGGGGCAGTTCTTC

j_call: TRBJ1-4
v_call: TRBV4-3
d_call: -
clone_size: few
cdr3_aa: CASSQDIRHYEKLFF
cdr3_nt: TGCGCCAGCAGCCAAGATATCCGACATTATGAAAAACTGTTTTTT

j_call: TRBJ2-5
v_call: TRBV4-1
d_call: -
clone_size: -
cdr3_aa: CASSQDSPEETQYF
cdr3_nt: TGCGCCAGCAGCCAAGACAGCCCAGAAGAGACCCAGTACTTC

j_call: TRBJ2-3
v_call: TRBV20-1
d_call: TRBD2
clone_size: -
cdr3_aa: CSASGRGGLDTQYF
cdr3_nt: TGCAGTGCTAGCGGGAGGGGTGGGTTGGATACGCAGTATTTT

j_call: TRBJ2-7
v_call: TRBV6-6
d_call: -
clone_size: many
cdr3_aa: CASRKWSSEQYF
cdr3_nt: TGTGCCAGCAGAAAATGGTCGAGCGAGCAGTACTTC

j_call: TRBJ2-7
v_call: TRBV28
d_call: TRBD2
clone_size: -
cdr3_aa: CASREGLAGSYEQYF
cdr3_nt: TGTGCCAGCAGGGAAGGACTAGCGGGGTCCTACGAGCAGTACTTC

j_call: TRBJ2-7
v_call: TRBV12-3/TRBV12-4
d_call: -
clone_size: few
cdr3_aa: CASSWVGTYEQYF
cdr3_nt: TGTGCCAGCAGCTGGGTGGGAACCTACGAGCAGTACTTC

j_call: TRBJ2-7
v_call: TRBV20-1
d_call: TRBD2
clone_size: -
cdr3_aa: CSAMREPGRSYEQYF
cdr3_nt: TGCAGTGCTATGCGGGAGCCGGGTCGGTCCTACGAGCAGTACTTC

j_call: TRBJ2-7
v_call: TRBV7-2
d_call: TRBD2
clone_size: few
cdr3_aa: CASSPQTSGLYEQYF
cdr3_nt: TGTGCCAGCAGCCCACAGACTAGCGGGCTTTACGAGCAGTACTTC

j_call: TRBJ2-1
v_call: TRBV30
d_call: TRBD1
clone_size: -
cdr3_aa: CAWRAGTGGLNEQFF
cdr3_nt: TGTGCCTGGAGGGCCGGGACAGGAGGATTAAATGAGCAGTTCTTC

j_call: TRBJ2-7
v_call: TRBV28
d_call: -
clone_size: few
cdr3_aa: CASSFSTKGDEQYF
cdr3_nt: TGTGCCAGCAGTTTCTCGACTAAGGGCGACGAGCAGTACTTC

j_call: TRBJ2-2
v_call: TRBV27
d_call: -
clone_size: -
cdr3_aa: CASSPRGGGTGELFF
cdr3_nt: TGCGCCAGCAGTCCCCGAGGGGGGGGCACCGGGGAGCTGTTTTTT

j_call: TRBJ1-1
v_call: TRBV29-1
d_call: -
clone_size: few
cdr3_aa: CSVDGDWGEAFF
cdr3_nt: TGCAGCGTTGACGGTGATTGGGGCGAAGCTTTCTTT

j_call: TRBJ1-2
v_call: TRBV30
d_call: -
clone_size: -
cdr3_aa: CAWRDKGEYYGYTF
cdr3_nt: TGTGCCTGGAGGGACAAGGGGGAATACTATGGCTACACCTTC

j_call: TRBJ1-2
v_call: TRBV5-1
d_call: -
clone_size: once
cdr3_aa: CASRPTGTPYGYTF
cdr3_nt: TGCGCCAGCAGACCAACAGGGACACCCTATGGCTACACCTTC

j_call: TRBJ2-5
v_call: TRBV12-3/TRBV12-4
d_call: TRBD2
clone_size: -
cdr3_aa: CASSLARGGYQETQYF
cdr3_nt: TGTGCCAGCAGTTTAGCTAGGGGAGGGTACCAAGAGACCCAGTACTTC

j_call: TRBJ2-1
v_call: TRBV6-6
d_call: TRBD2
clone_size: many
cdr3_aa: CASSYSGTSVYNEQFF
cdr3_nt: TGTGCCAGCAGTTACTCGGGGACTAGCGTTTACAATGAGCAGTTCTTC

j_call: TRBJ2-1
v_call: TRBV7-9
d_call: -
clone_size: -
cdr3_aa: CASSPGSNAPDEQFF
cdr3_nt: TGTGCCAGCAGCCCGGGCTCGAACGCGCCGGATGAGCAGTTCTTC

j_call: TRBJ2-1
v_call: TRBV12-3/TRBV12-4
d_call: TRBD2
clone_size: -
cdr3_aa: CASRPTSGTGSEQFF
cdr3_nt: TGTGCCAGCAGACCGACTAGCGGGACGGGCAGTGAGCAGTTCTTC

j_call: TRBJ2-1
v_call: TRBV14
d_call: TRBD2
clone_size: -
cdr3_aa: CASSPFSGRQFF
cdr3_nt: TGTGCCAGCAGCCCCTTTAGCGGGAGACAGTTCTTC

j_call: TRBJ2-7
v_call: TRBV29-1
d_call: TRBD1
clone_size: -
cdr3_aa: CSVEFQDRGREQYF
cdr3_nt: TGCAGCGTTGAATTCCAGGACAGGGGGCGCGAGCAGTACTTC

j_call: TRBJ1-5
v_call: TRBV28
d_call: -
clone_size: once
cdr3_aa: CASSLSLGDQPQNF
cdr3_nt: TGTGCCAGCAGTTTATCTCTGGGGGATCAGCCCCAGAATTTT

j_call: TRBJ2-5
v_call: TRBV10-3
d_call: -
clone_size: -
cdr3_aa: CAISDPVEQGHPQETQYF
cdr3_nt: TGTGCCATCAGTGACCCGGTGGAGCAGGGGCACCCCCAAGAGACCCAGTACTTC

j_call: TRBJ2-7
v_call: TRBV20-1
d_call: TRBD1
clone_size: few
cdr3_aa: CSALSPGQERIYEQYF
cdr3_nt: TGCAGTGCCTTGAGCCCGGGACAGGAAAGAATCTACGAGCAGTACTTC

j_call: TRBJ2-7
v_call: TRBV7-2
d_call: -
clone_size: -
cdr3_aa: CASSLALQGSYEQYF
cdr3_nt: TGTGCCAGCAGCTTAGCTTTGCAGGGCTCCTACGAGCAGTACTTC

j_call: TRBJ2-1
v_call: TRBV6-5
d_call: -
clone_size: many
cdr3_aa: CASSYMGVYNEQFF
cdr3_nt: TGTGCCAGCAGTTATATGGGGGTCTACAATGAGCAGTTCTTC

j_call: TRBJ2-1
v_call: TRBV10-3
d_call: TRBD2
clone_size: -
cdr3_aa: CAISGLAGGRNEQFF
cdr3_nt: TGTGCCATCAGCGGACTAGCGGGAGGTCGCAATGAGCAGTTCTTC

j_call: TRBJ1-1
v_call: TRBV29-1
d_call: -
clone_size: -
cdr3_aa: CSVYEPTEAFF
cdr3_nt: TGCAGCGTTTATGAACCCACTGAAGCTTTCTTT

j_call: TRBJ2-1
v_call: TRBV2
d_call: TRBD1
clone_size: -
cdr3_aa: CASSRDSNNEQFF
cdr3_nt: TGTGCCAGCAGTCGGGACAGCAACAATGAGCAGTTCTTC

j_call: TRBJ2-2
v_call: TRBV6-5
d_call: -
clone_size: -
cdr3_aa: CASSLRASGADTGELFF
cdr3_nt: TGTGCCAGCAGTCTACGTGCATCAGGGGCGGACACCGGGGAGCTGTTTTTT

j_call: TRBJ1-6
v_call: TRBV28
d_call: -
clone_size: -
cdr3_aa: CASTLGTLYSPLHF
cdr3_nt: TGTGCCAGCACCCTCGGGACGCTCTATTCACCCCTCCACTTT

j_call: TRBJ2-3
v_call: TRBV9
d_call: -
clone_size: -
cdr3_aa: CASSAGATDTQYF
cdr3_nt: TGTGCCAGCAGCGCGGGCGCGACAGATACGCAGTATTTT

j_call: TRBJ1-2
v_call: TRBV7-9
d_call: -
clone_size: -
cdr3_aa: CASSLDRTGYGYTF
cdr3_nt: TGTGCCAGCAGCTTAGATAGGACGGGGTATGGCTACACCTTC

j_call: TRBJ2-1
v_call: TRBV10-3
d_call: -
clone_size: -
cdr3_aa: CATAVPVANEQFF
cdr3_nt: TGTGCCACCGCGGTCCCGGTAGCGAATGAGCAGTTCTTC